Listed here are 22 T cell receptor beta chains from one sample, sequenced in a study of technical replicates of blood from a handful of donors. Sequenced by immunoSEQ multiplex PCR; TCRdb stores in-frame clones only, minus some. The sample includes more than 65,000 clones, more than 90% seen only once; the top ten take under 0.4%. The source material was T cells isolated from PBMCs. Receptor source: a human donor in good health.

V gene TRBV7-2 combines with J gene TRBJ2-7; D gene unclear. V shed 2 bases and J shed 5 bases, with 7 bases lying between them. The CDR3 covers 12 residues. Germline V gene lookup returns CDR1 SGHTA and CDR2 FQGNSA. CDR3 DNA: TGTGCCAGCAGCTTAAGACTTCACGAGCAGTACTTC. This codes for CASSLRLHEQYF.

The V call is TRBV30, the J call TRBJ1-3; D uncertain. V dropped 1 base and J dropped 2 bases, with 9 bases sitting between them. The germline CDR1 and CDR2 sequences are GTSNPN and SVGIG (reference sequence). The CDR3 runs to 14 residues. The CDR3 loop is CAWSGDIPGNTIYF. The CDR3 DNA sequence: TGTGCCTGGAGTGGAGACATACCTGGAAACACCATATATTTT.

The genes are TRBV15 and TRBJ2-7, with D possibly being TRBD1 (5 bases). Trimming took 5 bases from V and 3 from J, leaving 14 bases between them. Germline V lookup: CDR1 LNHNV, CDR2 YYDKDF (reference sequence). This CDR3 is 14 amino acids long. The CDR3 spells CATSPRRALYEQYF. The CDR3 DNA reads TGTGCCACCAGCCCCCGCAGGGCCCTCTACGAGCAGTACTTC.

V gene TRBV14 combines with J gene TRBJ2-3; D remains ambiguous. Trimming pared 3 bases from V and 3 bases from J, leaving 4 bases between. The germline V gene has CDR1 SGHDN and CDR2 FVKESK. This CDR3 has 12 amino acids. This chain's CDR3 is CASSHLTDTQYF. The CDR3 bases are TGTGCCAGCAGCCACTTAACAGATACGCAGTATTTT.

The V and J genes are TRBV27 and TRBJ2-5; TRBD1 agrees at 8 bases. The CDR3 length is 13 residues. Germline trimming cut 5 bases from V and 5 bases from J; bases unmatched to any gene: 4. Germline CDR1 is MNHEY and CDR2 is SMNVEV (reference sequence). CDR3 DNA: TGTGCCAGCAGTCCCGGGGACAGGGAGACCCAGTACTTC. It yields the protein CASSPGDRETQYF.

CDR3 sequence reads: CASSLTVAAPTDTQYF. In DNA, the CDR3 is TGTGCCAGCAGCTTAACAGTAGCGGCCCCCACAGATACGCAGTATTTT. This chain connects TRBV7-3 to TRBJ2-3; perhaps TRBD2 as D (6 bases). Trimming shortened V by 0 bases and J by 2 bases, and 12 bases separated the two germline ends. Germline loops: CDR1 SGHTA, CDR2 FQGTGA. CDR3 size: 16 residues. Full variable domain (remainder filled in from reference TRBV7-3 and TRBJ2-3): GAGVSQTPSNKVTEKGKYVELRCDPISGHTALYWYRQSLGQGPEFLIYFQGTGAADDSGLPNDRFFAVRPEGSVSTLKIQRTERGDSAVYLCASSLTVAAPTDTQYFGPGTRLTVL.

The chain carries TRBV2 and TRBJ2-7, with a weak D call TRBD2 (6 bases). With 2 bases removed from V and 0 bases from J, the gap between germline ends came to 11 bases. In germline, CDR1 is SNHLY, CDR2 FYNNEI. The CDR3 is made up of 15 amino acids. The CDR3 reads CASSERRGFSYEQYF. CDR3 coding DNA: TGTGCCAGCAGTGAACGGCGGGGTTTCTCCTACGAGCAGTACTTC. The full variable domain, in which reference TRBV2 and TRBJ2-7 provide the parts outside the CDR3, is EPEVTQTPSHQVTQMGQEVILRCVPISNHLYFYWYRQILGQKVEFLVSFYNNEISEKSEIFDDQFSVERPDGSNFTLKIRSTKLEDSAMYFCASSERRGFSYEQYFGPGTRLTVT.

The chain recombines TRBV7-2 with TRBJ2-7, with 14 positions matching TRBD2. The V gene's germline CDR1 is SGHTA and CDR2 FQGNSA. The CDR3 has 17 amino acids. V lost 1 base to trimming and J lost 0 bases; unmatched junction nucleotides: 2. CDR3 in amino acids: CASSLVGTSGSSYEQYF. The CDR3 DNA reads TGTGCCAGCAGCTTAGTGGGGACTAGCGGGAGCTCCTACGAGCAGTACTTC.

The chain uses TRBV30 and TRBJ1-2; 7 bases map to TRBD1. Germline V lookup: CDR1 GTSNPN, CDR2 SVGIG (reference sequence). With 3 bases clipped from V and 5 bases from J, the junction kept 6 bases outside the gene matches. This CDR3 comprises 13 residues. This CDR3 is CAWRNRGTYGYTF. The CDR3 DNA is TGTGCCTGGAGAAACAGGGGAACATATGGCTACACCTTC.

The chain has TRBV5-1 and TRBJ1-1; TRBD1 matches at 7 bases. Germline lookup yields CDR1 SGHRS and CDR2 YFSETQ. Trimming cost V 0 bases and J 6 bases; bases outside gene matches: 14. The length of the CDR3 is 17 residues. CDR3 in amino acids: CASSLGGDSGGLAEAFF. The CDR3 region has the DNA TGCGCCAGCAGCTTGGGAGGGGACAGCGGTGGTTTGGCTGAAGCTTTCTTT.

The chain has TRBV29-1 and TRBJ1-2, with 8 positions matching TRBD1. The CDR3 sequence is 11 residues long. V lost 3 bases and J lost 6; bases outside the gene matches: 0. CDR1 is SQVTM and CDR2 is ANQGSEA in the germline V gene. Here the CDR3 DNA reads TGCAGCGTTGAGACAGGGGATGGCTACACCTTC. It codes for CSVETGDGYTF. Based on the CDR3 plus reference TRBV29-1 and TRBJ1-2, the full variable domain is SAVISQKPSRDICQRGTSLTIQCQVDSQVTMMFWYRQQPGQSLTLIATANQGSEATYESGFVIDKFPISRPNLTFSTLTVSNMSPEDSSIYLCSVETGDGYTFGSGTRLTVV.

The chain employs TRBV4-1 and TRBJ1-1, with TRBD1 matching 7 bases. J gave up 4 bases and V 5 bases, and 4 bases lay outside the gene matches. In germline, CDR1 is MGHRA, CDR2 YSYEKL. The CDR3 is 13 residues long. The CDR3 region is CASSDRVGTEAFF. For the CDR3, the DNA is TGCGCCAGCAGCGACAGGGTTGGCACTGAAGCTTTCTTT.

CDR3 DNA: TGTGCCAGCAGCGGTAGCGGGATCAGCACAGATACGCAGTATTTT. Its translation: CASSGSGISTDTQYF. The rearrangement links TRBV9 to TRBJ2-3; 8 bases are a match to TRBD2. This CDR3 is built from 15 residues. Unmatched junction bases numbered 3, after V lost 3 bases and J lost 0 bases. Looked up from germline, CDR1 is SGDLS and CDR2 is YYNGEE. The full variable domain, its missing parts supplied by reference TRBV9 and TRBJ2-3, is DSGVTQTPKHLITATGQRVTLRCSPRSGDLSVYWYQQSLDQGLQFLIQYYNGEERAKGNILERFSAQQFPDLHSELNLSSLELGDSALYFCASSGSGISTDTQYFGPGTRLTVL.

To note about this clone: At the DNA level, this CDR3 is encoded by other sequences in the same sample as well. For the CDR3, the DNA is TGTGCCAGCAGTGACTCAGCGGGAGGGTACAATGAGCAGTTCTTC. It yields the protein CASSDSAGGYNEQFF. This chain uses TRBV6-4 with TRBJ2-1; 10 bases map to TRBD2. The CDR3 sequence is 15 residues long. In germline, CDR1 is MRHNA, CDR2 SNTAGT. Trimming cost V 0 bases and J 4 bases; bases outside gene matches: 0.

V usage is TRBV27 and J usage is TRBJ2-4; tentatively, D is TRBD1 (6 bases). Trimming removed 5 bases from V and 8 bases from J, with 10 bases in between. CDR3 length: 12 residues. Germline CDR1 reads MNHEY; CDR2 reads SMNVEV (reference sequence). CDR3 sequence reads: CASSRSGDIQYF. DNA for the CDR3: TGTGCCAGCAGTCGTTCAGGGGACATTCAGTACTTC.

The chain joins TRBV28 to TRBJ2-2, with TRBD1 matching over 8 bases. Trimming removed 5 bases from V and 6 bases from J; junction bases left unmatched: 5. Germline values: CDR1 MDHEN, CDR2 SYDVKM. CDR3 length: 14 residues. The CDR3 sequence: CASSQTGDSGELFF. In DNA, the CDR3 is TGTGCCAGCAGTCAGACAGGGGATTCCGGGGAGCTGTTTTTT.

This chain joins TRBV4-3 and TRBJ2-3, with a tentative D call TRBD2 (6 bases). Germline V gene sequence: CDR1 LGHNA, CDR2 YSLEER. The V and J ends lost 2 bases and 3 bases respectively, with 12 bases between them. The CDR3 has 15 residues. This chain's CDR3 is CASSQIGRGTDTQYF. In DNA form, the CDR3 reads TGCGCCAGCAGCCAAATAGGCCGGGGGACAGATACGCAGTATTTT.

V and J are TRBV30 and TRBJ1-6, with D hard to call. The CDR3 is 15 residues long. Germline CDR1 GTSNPN, CDR2 SVGIG (reference sequence). The DNA for the CDR3 is TGTGCTTGGTCCTCAGGCGTATCTAATAATTCACCCCTCCACTTT. It yields the protein CAWSSGVSNNSPLHF.

This chain links TRBV6-5 with TRBJ2-7; 7 nucleotides agree with TRBD1. V trimming: 0 bases; J trimming: 2 bases; junction bases outside the gene matches: 1. The germline V gene has CDR1 MNHEY and CDR2 SVGAGI. This CDR3 is built from 14 residues. Here the CDR3 reads CASSYSGQTYEQYF. The DNA for the CDR3 is TGTGCCAGCAGTTACTCGGGACAGACCTACGAGCAGTACTTC.

This chain connects TRBV5-1 to TRBJ1-4, with 10 bases identical to TRBD1. The trim removed 0 bases at V and 5 bases at J, leaving 1 base unmatched. The CDR3 is 15 amino acids. The germline V gene has CDR1 SGHRS and CDR2 YFSETQ. The CDR3 coding sequence is TGCGCCAGCAGCTTGGGGGGACAGGGGAATGAAAAACTGTTTTTT. Protein: CASSLGGQGNEKLFF.

Only one count was recorded for this clone. This chain links TRBV10-2 with TRBJ1-4; 8 bases agree with TRBD1. The CDR3 contains 14 residues. The germline V gene has CDR1 WSHSY and CDR2 SAAADI. V dropped 5 bases and J dropped 8; count of bases not matched to a gene: 7. The CDR3 sequence is CASSKDRVEEKLFF. The CDR3 DNA sequence: TGCGCCAGCAGTAAGGACAGGGTTGAGGAAAAACTGTTTTTT.

The genes are TRBV21-1 and TRBJ2-1; the table's D gene call, TRBD2, was not cross checked with the DNA. TRBV21-1 is reported as a pseudogene. There are 18 residues in the CDR3. In DNA, the CDR3 is TGTGCCAGCAGCAAAGTCCCGCGGGAGGCCCTTTCCTACAATGAGCAGTTCTTC. Its translation is CASSKVPREALSYNEQFF.